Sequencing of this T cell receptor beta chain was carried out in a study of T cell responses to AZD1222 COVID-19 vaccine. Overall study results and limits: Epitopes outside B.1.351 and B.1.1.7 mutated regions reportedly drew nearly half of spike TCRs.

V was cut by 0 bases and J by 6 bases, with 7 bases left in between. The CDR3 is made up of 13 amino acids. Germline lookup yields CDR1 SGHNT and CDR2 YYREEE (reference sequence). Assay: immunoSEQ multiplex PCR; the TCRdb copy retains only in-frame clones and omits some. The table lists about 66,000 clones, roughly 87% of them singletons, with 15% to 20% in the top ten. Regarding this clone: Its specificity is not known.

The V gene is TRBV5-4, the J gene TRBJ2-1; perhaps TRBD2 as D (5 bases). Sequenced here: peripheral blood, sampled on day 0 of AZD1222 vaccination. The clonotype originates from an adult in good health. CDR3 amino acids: CASSLDLANEQFF. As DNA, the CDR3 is TGTGCCAGCAGCTTGGATCTAGCCAATGAGCAGTTCTTC.